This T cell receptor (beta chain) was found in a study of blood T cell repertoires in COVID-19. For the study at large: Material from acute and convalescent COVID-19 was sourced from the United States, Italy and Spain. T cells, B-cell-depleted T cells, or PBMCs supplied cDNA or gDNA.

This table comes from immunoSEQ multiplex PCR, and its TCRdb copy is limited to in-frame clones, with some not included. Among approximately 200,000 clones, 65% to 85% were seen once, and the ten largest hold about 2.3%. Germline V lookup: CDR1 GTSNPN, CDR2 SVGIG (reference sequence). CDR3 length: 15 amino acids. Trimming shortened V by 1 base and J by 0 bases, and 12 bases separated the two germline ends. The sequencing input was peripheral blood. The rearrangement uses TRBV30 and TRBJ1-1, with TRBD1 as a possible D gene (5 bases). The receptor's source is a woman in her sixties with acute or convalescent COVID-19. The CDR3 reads CAWSAGHLMNTEAFF. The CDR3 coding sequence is TGTGCCTGGAGTGCCGGACACCTCATGAACACTGAAGCTTTCTTT. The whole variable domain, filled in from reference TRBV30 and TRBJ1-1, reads SQTIHQWPATLVQPVGSPLSLECTVEGTSNPNLYWYRQAAGRGLQLLFYSVGIGQISSEVPQNLSASRPQDRQFILSSKKLLLSDSGFYLCAWSAGHLMNTEAFFGQGTRLTVV.